This T cell receptor (beta chain) was sequenced for a study of response to subunit inactivated influenza vaccine. TCRdb recomputed calls from the RT-PCR reads with MiXCR, one row per CDR3 protein. The sample contains more than 700,000 distinct CDR3 sequences, over 20% of which appear only once. Study results and limitations: Each seasonal influenza vaccination, the authors suggested, recruits few new T cells.

This clonotype was counted a few times. Its antigen is undetermined. V was pared by 1 base and J by 5 bases, with 4 bases of the junction left unmatched. The CDR3 covers 15 residues. The sequencing here drew on PBMCs from blood, taken less than 6 days after vaccination. The chain couples TRBV12-3 or TRBV12-4 to TRBJ2-3; 9 positions match TRBD2. The sequence derives from a man aged 45-65 years who received an inactivated influenza vaccine. This CDR3 is CASSLGSGRQDTQYF. The CDR3 bases are TGTGCCAGCAGTTTAGGTAGCGGGAGACAAGATACGCAGTATTTT.